The T cell receptor (beta chain) described here comes from a study of patients and donors after allogeneic stem cell transplantation. TCRdb ran MiXCR on the RT-PCR reads and lists one entry per CDR3 protein. The sample contains roughly 960,000 distinct CDR3 sequences, about a sixth of which appear only once. The germline V gene encodes CDR1 MDHEN and CDR2 SYDVKM. V lost 9 bases, J lost 4 bases, and 9 bases stayed unmatched. The CDR3 contains 15 residues. The sample comprised blood, either unsorted or a sorted T cell fraction (not recorded which). The receptor was derived from a human donor who was either an allogeneic HSCT recipient or a stem cell or donor lymphocyte infusion donor (not recorded which). It is not recorded whose cells these are; they may come from a transplant donor. The V call is TRBV28, the J call TRBJ2-6, with 7 nucleotides matching TRBD1. The CDR3 loop is CARQGSRRGANVLTF. In nucleotides, the CDR3 is TGTGCCAGACAGGGGTCCCGCCGGGGGGCCAACGTCCTGACTTTC.